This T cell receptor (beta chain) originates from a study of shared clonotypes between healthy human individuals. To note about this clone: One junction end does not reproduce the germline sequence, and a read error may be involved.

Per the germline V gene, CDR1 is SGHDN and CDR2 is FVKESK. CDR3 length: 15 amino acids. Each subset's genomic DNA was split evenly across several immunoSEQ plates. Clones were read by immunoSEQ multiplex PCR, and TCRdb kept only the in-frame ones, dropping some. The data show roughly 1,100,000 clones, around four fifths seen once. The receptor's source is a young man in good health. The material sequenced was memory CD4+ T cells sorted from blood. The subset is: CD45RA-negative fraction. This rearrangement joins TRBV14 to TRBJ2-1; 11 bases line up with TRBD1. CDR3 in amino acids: CASSQGTGGLRVGIF. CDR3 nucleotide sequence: TGTGCCAGCAGCCAAGGGACAGGGGGCCTTCGGGTCGGGATCTTC.